Below are 7 T cell receptor beta chains sequenced from a single sample in a study of persistence of HIV-infected CD4 T cells. The immunoSEQ assay was version 4, run in survey mode. TCRdb's table, derived via immunoSEQ multiplex PCR, lists solely in-frame clones and lacks some. The sample comprises 30,000 to 40,000 clones, roughly 82% of which are singletons, and 15% to 20% rests with the top ten. The stimulus was an HIV-1 Gag 15-mer peptide pool, approximately 0.93 ug/peptide/mL. Memory cells lacking CD40L and CD69 with high CD45RO were sorted. The antigens these receptors bind are not known. The source was CD4+ T cells sorted from PBMCs after approximately 20-hour stimulation, collected from a patient who received antiretroviral therapy. All receptors derive from an adult woman with HIV who was CMV-seropositive.

This clone showed up just a few times. The genes are TRBV27 and TRBJ2-7; weak D call: TRBD2 (7 bases). In germline, CDR1 is MNHEY, CDR2 SMNVEV (reference sequence). V was trimmed by 2 bases and J by 1 base, leaving 15 bases between them. The CDR3 loop spans 16 amino acids. This chain's CDR3 is CASSLRWGGSSYEQYF. In DNA, the CDR3 is TGTGCCAGCAGTTTACGCTGGGGGGGCTCGTCCTACGAGCAGTACTTC.

This chain joins TRBV9 and TRBJ2-1; 9 bases align to TRBD2. Germline V lookup: CDR1 SGDLS, CDR2 YYNGEE. The CDR3 is made up of 14 amino acids. With V trimmed by 3 bases and J by 7 bases, 5 bases remained unmatched. CDR3 sequence (DNA): TGTGCCAGCAGCGGTAGCGGGAGTGGGAATGAGCAGTTCTTC. It encodes CASSGSGSGNEQFF.

The J gene is TRBJ2-7, the V gene TRBV3-1 (or the pseudogene TRBV3-2), with D unclear. Trimming left V 1 base short and J 2 bases short, with 12 bases between. Germline assignment: CDR1 LGHDT and CDR2 YNNKEL (reference sequence). This CDR3 is 15 amino acids long. This CDR3 is CASSQGPSSAYEQYF. The CDR3 DNA reads TGTGCCAGCAGCCAAGGCCCCAGTTCCGCCTACGAGCAGTACTTC.

The V call is TRBV5-4, the J call TRBJ1-3, with a weak D call TRBD1 (6 bases). The CDR3 length is 15 residues. The ends were cut back, 2 bases at V and 9 bases at J, with 18 bases in the middle. Germline CDR1 SGHNT, CDR2 YYREEE (reference sequence). CDR3 protein: CASSLKQGESSTIYF. The CDR3 nucleotides are TGTGCCAGCAGCTTAAAACAGGGAGAATCCTCCACCATATATTTT.

This clone was counted only a few times. The chain has TRBV2 and TRBJ1-5; 8 bases are shared with TRBD1. The CDR3 consists of 14 residues. With V trimmed by 11 bases and J by 6 bases, 12 bases remained unmatched. The germline V gene has CDR1 SNHLY and CDR2 FYNNEI. CDR3 in DNA: TGTGCCTCGAGGATGGACAGGGTCAGTCAGCCCCAGCATTTT. This gives the protein CASRMDRVSQPQHF. Looking up the rest from reference TRBV2 and TRBJ1-5 gives the full variable domain: EPEVTQTPSHQVTQMGQEVILRCVPISNHLYFYWYRQILGQKVEFLVSFYNNEISEKSEIFDDQFSVERPDGSNFTLKIRSTKLEDSAMYFCASRMDRVSQPQHFGDGTRLSIL.

V is TRBV19 and J is TRBJ1-5, with 11 bases matching TRBD1. Germline-derived CDR1 and CDR2 are LNHDA and SQIVND (reference sequence). J was trimmed by 4 bases and V by 5 bases; bases with no gene match: 7. The CDR3 has 16 amino acids. This CDR3 reads CASSWGTGGTNQPQHF. The CDR3, as DNA: TGTGCCAGTAGTTGGGGGACAGGGGGTACTAATCAGCCCCAGCATTTT.

This clone was seen a few times. The gene calls are TRBV5-1 and TRBJ2-2; weak D call: TRBD1 (5 bases). Trimming cost V 0 bases and J 4 bases, with 10 bases left between them. Germline V gene sequence: CDR1 SGHRS, CDR2 YFSETQ. This CDR3 comprises 15 residues. DNA for the CDR3: TGCGCCAGCAGCTTGGCAGGGCGCGGCACCGGGGAGCTGTTTTTT. Translating gives CASSLAGRGTGELFF.